This TCR beta chain was identified in a study of T-cell reconstitution after alpha-beta-depleted transplantation in children. This sample's TCRbeta library carried unique molecular identifier barcodes. A single record per CDR3 protein comes from TCRdb applying MiXCR to the PCR reads. The profile shows 540,000 or so distinct CDR3 sequences, roughly 23% of them singletons. In its sample, this clonotype was seen a few times. Its antigen is not identified. Regarding the study as a whole: In some patients, recipient T cells and intrathymic progenitors surviving conditioning explained high day-60 diversity. Once a year had passed after transplant, T-cell counts and diversity came mostly from newly produced T cells. Reports say that about two months after transplant, the alpha-beta T cells came out of several hundred graft clones that had expanded.

This CDR3 is 14 amino acids long. CDR1 is LGHNA, CDR2 YNFKEQ, per germline. The V end lost 0 bases, the J end lost 2 bases, and 6 bases lay between the germline ends. The gene calls are TRBV4-2 and TRBJ2-3; D is unresolved. The receptor comes from a boy under two years old who had a stem cell transplant for acute myeloid leukemia, so the T cells may come from the graft donor. The sample consisted of PBMCs, mostly from graft donor cells, taken 360 days after TCRalphabeta/CD19-depleted stem cell transplant. CDR3 nucleotide sequence: TGTGCCAGCAGCCAAGATCCGAACACAGATACGCAGTATTTT. It yields the protein CASSQDPNTDTQYF.